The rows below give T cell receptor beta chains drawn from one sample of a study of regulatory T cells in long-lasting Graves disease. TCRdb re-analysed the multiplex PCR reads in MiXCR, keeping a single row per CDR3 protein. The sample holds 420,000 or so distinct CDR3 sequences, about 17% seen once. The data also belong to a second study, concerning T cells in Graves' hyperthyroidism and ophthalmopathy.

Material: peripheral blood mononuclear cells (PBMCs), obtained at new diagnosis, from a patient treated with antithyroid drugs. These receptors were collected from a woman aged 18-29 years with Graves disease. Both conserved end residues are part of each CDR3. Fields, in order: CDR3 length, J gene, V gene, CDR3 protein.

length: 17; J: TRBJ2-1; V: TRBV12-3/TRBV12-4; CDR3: CASSPKPTSGIVNEQFF
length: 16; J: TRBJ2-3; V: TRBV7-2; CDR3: CASSSHGTSGTDTQYF
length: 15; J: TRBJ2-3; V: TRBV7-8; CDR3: CASSLAPESTDTQYF
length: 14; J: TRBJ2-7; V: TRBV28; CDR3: CASSGTSGSHEQYF
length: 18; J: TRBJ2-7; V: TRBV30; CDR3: CAWSVAASGSPRSYEQYF
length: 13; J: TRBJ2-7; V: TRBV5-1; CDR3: CASNYGGSYEQYF
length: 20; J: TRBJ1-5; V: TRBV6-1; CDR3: CASREGSDRGRLPSNQPQHF
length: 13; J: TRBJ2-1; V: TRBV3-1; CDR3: CASSSRVYNEQFF
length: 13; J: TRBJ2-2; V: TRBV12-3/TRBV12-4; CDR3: CASSPVSPGELFF
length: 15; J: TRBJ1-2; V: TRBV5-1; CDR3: CASSFMGQGYYGYTF
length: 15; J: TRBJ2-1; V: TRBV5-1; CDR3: CASSPTRDYNNEQFF
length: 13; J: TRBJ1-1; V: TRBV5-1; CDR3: CASSLVQGSIAFF
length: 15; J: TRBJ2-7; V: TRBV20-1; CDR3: CSALNRQGVYYEQYF
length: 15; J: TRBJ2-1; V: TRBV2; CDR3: CASRAWTSGNNEQFF
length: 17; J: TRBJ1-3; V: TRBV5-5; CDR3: CASSHLGSGSSGNTIYF
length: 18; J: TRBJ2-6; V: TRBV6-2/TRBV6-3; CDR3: CASSSASGRATGANVLTF